The table lists the clone carrying this T cell receptor beta chain with many counts. Its antigen is undetermined. V was trimmed by 4 bases and J by 7 bases, leaving 11 bases between them. The germline gives CDR1 LNHDA, CDR2 SQIVND (reference sequence). This CDR3 has 13 residues. This sample was taken from a study of Graves' ophthalmopathy and Graves' hyperthyroidism. Study-wide findings and caveats: Blood also carried most expanded thyroid clonotypes exceeding 0.001 frequency.

Beta-chain TCR CDR3 regions were amplified from RNA transcripts. RT-PCR in the first round used HTBI primers; a second-round multiplex PCR followed. TCRdb ran MiXCR on the multiplex PCR reads and lists one entry per CDR3 protein. The table shows 650,000 to 800,000 distinct CDR3 sequences, with roughly 39% occurring only once. Input material: peripheral blood. This TCR derives from an adult man with Graves' ophthalmopathy. The chain employs TRBV19 and TRBJ1-5, with D possibly matching TRBD1 (5 bases). CDR3 region: CASSRGVWQPQHF. CDR3 coding DNA: TGTGCCAGTAGTAGGGGGGTATGGCAGCCCCAGCATTTT.